This TCR beta chain was recovered during a study of post-analysis software for immune sequencing data. The study, taken as a whole, reports: A few TRBV segments (TRBV5-6, TRBV5-1 and TRBV20-1 among them) occurred more frequently in patients than in controls. The study found significantly lower normalized Chao1 diversity in multiple sclerosis patients than in controls.

The CDR3 spans 14 residues. Trimming removed 2 bases from V and 2 bases from J, with 8 bases in between. The germline V gene has CDR1 SGDLS and CDR2 YYNGEE. Prepared TCR beta cDNA libraries contained unique molecular identifiers. T cells, about 0.95 to 10 million of them, yielded roughly 0.5 million cDNA molecules. TCRdb itself ran the PCR reads through MiXCR, one entry per CDR3 protein. The sample holds around 180,000 distinct CDR3 sequences; 30% are singletons and the top ten take approximately 1.6%. The sample holds many counts of this clonotype. Its target is unknown. The sequencing input was blood. This clonotype was obtained from a girl aged 10 to 17 with multiple sclerosis. V usage is TRBV9 and J usage is TRBJ1-5, with unresolved D. CDR3 amino acids: CASSVGGGNQPQHF. The CDR3 nucleotides read TGTGCCAGCAGCGTCGGCGGTGGCAATCAGCCCCAGCATTTT.